This is a list of T cell receptor beta chains from one sample in a study of control samples from healthy donors and cancer patients. Sequenced by immunoSEQ multiplex PCR; TCRdb stores in-frame clones only, minus some. The profile shows about 170,000 clones, 88% of them singletons. Sequences were obtained from blood. The receptor set was obtained from a woman between 25 and 40 years old in good health. Each CDR3 is given without its conserved first and last residue.

>TRBJ2-5|TRBV6-5
ASSYGAQETQY
>TRBJ1-2|TRBV18
ASSPSTGPGYT
>TRBJ2-7|TRBV19
ASSIPDNEQY
>TRBJ2-7|TRBV6-1
ASSEHWTAYEQY
>TRBJ1-2|TRBV27
ASSPQGPYGYT
>TRBJ1-4|TRBV14
ASSRRRGRNEKLF
>TRBJ1-2|TRBV7-8
ASSSRTGGNLVAGYT
>TRBJ2-5|TRBV15
ATNPIGQVQETQY
>TRBJ2-3|TRBV5-1
ASTGRGYITDTQY
>TRBJ2-7|TRBV7-8
ASSLAHNRGFSYEQY
>TRBJ2-3|TRBV15
ATSRGGSDTQY
>TRBJ1-2|TRBV6-5
ASSPKQGGNYGYT
>TRBJ1-1|TRBV2
ASMTFRNTEAF
>TRBJ2-7|TRBV7-9
ASSPEGDEQY
>TRBJ2-5|TRBV10-3
AISSGTSGQETQY
>TRBJ2-7|TRBV5-4
ASSLAMAGASYEQY
>TRBJ2-2|TRBV27
ASRNRGGTGELF
>TRBJ2-1|TRBV4-2
ASSQDTSMDEQF
>TRBJ1-2|TRBV9
ASSVDLGVSPYGYT
>TRBJ2-5|TRBV9
ASSVDSRGETQY
>TRBJ1-1|TRBV30
AWSSGGGTEAF
>TRBJ1-4|TRBV5-1
ASSLRDSANEKLF
>TRBJ2-7|TRBV9
ASSAGTAYEQY
>TRBJ2-7|TRBV11-2
ASRNSLAGYYEQY
>TRBJ2-3|TRBV7-8
ASSLEGTDTQY
>TRBJ2-2|TRBV7-2
ASSPGLVGAGELF
>TRBJ1-6|TRBV6-6
ASTRGRGSPLH
>TRBJ1-2|TRBV15
ATSRGEAHYGYT
>TRBJ2-1|TRBV7-8
ASSTPADEQF
>TRBJ2-5|TRBV28
ASMTGGFQETQY
>TRBJ1-1|TRBV7-6
ASSFLSVDITEAF
>TRBJ2-1|TRBV7-2
ASSLGGGVTYNEQF
>TRBJ1-2|TRBV2
ASSGGGGDYGYT
>TRBJ1-2|TRBV7-9
ASSSGPYGYT
>TRBJ2-1|TRBV28
ASSLWTNSFNEQF
>TRBJ2-1|TRBV7-2
ASSPRRFASGSRNEQF
>TRBJ1-5|TRBV27
ASSTRRTGPNQPQH
>TRBJ2-1|TRBV6-2/TRBV6-3
ASSYLGGWVTNEQF
>TRBJ1-3|TRBV14
ASSQKQGSGNTIY
>TRBJ2-3|TRBV5-1
ASSSRGSSTDTQY